This is a list of T cell receptor beta chains from one sample in a study of blood T cell repertoires in COVID-19. TCRdb's copy holds only in-frame clones and misses some; the assay was immunoSEQ multiplex PCR. The data contain about 130,000 clones, about 86% of them singletons. Source material: peripheral blood. The receptor source for this set is a woman at least 80 years old with acute or convalescent COVID-19. Each CDR3 is given with its conserved first and last residue. The D gene is left open where the match is weak. Only some rows state a clone size, as once, few, many or a class for expanded clones.

j_call | clone_size | d_call | v_call | cdr3_nt | cdr3_aa
TRBJ2-5 | - | - | TRBV6-5 | TGTGCCAGCAGGCCACCGGGACTTGAGGCCCAGTACTTC | CASRPPGLEAQYF
TRBJ2-3 | - | - | TRBV5-6 | TGTGCCAGCAGCTTGCGTTCTCGTTCCGCGCAGTATTTT | CASSLRSRSAQYF
TRBJ1-4 | - | - | TRBV7-9 | TGTGCCAGCAGCTCAGGCCCGGAAGAAAAACTGTTTTTT | CASSSGPEEKLFF
TRBJ2-1 | - | TRBD2 | TRBV11-1 | TGTGCCAGCAGCTTAGGGTGGGGGGGGATCTACAATGAGCAGTTCTTC | CASSLGWGGIYNEQFF
TRBJ2-3 | - | TRBD1 | TRBV29-1 | TGCAGCGTTGAAGGGGGGACAGCTAACCCTTTCACAGATACGCAGTATTTT | CSVEGGTANPFTDTQYF
TRBJ1-5 | - | TRBD1 | TRBV6-2/TRBV6-3 | TGTGCCAGCAGTTTAACAGGGGGCGCCGGGAATCAGCCCCAGCATTTT | CASSLTGGAGNQPQHF
TRBJ1-1 | - | - | TRBV4-1 | TGCGCCAGCAGCCAACCCCCGGTTGTGGACACTGAAGCTTTCTTT | CASSQPPVVDTEAFF
TRBJ2-2 | once | TRBD1 | TRBV27 | TGTGCCAGCAGTTTCCCGGGACAGGGAGACACCGGGGAGCTGTTTTTT | CASSFPGQGDTGELFF
TRBJ1-6 | - | - | TRBV6-5 | TGTGCCAGCAGTTACTTAGCGGGCGTTAGGAGTTCACCCCTCCACTTT | CASSYLAGVRSSPLHF
TRBJ2-5 | - | TRBD1 | TRBV19 | TGTGCCAGTAGTCCAGGACAGGGGTCCTTCAAGGAGACCCAGTACTTC | CASSPGQGSFKETQYF
TRBJ1-2 | - | - | TRBV24-1 | TGTGCCACCAGGGGCACATCTCTGGACTATGGCTACACCTTC | CATRGTSLDYGYTF